One T cell receptor beta chain is described in this entry. Antigen specificity is unknown. This sample is part of a study of T cell responses to AZD1222 COVID-19 vaccine. The wider study: Pooling was applied to second doses at about 4 or about 12 weeks. Study-level findings and limits: Mapped onto spike, vaccine-associated CD4 TCRs spanned it and were dominant at 160-218 and 743-854. Two AZD1222 administrations were followed by greater Spike-specific TCR breadth and depth.

The data were produced by immunoSEQ multiplex PCR, yet TCRdb's version contains in-frame clones alone and is incomplete. Of 110,000 to 150,000 clones in the sample, roughly 88% were seen once. V lost 2 bases and J lost 2, with 10 bases in between. This CDR3 is 16 amino acids long. From germline, CDR1 is MNHNS and CDR2 SASEGT. This sequence was found in an adult in good health. The chain is built from TRBV6-1 and TRBJ1-6; no clear D. This material consisted of peripheral blood, taken on day 0 of AZD1222 vaccination. Here the CDR3 reads CASSETRLTYNSPLHF. The DNA of the CDR3 is TGTGCCAGCAGTGAAACCCGGTTAACCTATAATTCACCCCTCCACTTT.